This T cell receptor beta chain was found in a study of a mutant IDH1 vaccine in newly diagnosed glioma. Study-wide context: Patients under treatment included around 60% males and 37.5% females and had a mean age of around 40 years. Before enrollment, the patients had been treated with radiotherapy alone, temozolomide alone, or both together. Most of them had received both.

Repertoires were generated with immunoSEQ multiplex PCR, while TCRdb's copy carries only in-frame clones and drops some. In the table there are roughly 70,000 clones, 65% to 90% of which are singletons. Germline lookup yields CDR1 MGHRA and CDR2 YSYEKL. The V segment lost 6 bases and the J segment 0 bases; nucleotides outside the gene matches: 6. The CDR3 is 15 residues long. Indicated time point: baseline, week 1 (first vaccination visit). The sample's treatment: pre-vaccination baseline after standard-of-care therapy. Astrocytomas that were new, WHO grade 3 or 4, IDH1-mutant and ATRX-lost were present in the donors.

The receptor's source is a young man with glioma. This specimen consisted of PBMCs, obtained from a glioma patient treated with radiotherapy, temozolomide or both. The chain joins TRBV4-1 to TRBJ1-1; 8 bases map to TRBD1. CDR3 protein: CASSQRGQVNTEAFF. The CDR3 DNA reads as TGCGCCAGCAGTCAGCGGGGACAGGTGAACACTGAAGCTTTCTTT.